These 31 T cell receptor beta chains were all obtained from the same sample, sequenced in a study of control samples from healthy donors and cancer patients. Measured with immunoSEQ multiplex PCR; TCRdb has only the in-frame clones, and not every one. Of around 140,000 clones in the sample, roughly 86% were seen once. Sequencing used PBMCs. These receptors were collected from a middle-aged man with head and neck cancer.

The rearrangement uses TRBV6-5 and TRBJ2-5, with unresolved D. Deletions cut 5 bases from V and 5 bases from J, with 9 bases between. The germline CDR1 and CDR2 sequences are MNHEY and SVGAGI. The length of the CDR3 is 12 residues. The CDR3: CASSRLGETQYF. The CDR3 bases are TGTGCCAGCAGTCGACTGGGGGAGACCCAGTACTTC.

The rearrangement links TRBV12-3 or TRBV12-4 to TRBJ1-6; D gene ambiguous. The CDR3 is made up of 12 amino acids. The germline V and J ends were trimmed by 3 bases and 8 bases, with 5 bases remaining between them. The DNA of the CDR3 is TGTGCCAGCAGTTTCACCGATTCACCCCTCCACTTT. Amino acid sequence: CASSFTDSPLHF.

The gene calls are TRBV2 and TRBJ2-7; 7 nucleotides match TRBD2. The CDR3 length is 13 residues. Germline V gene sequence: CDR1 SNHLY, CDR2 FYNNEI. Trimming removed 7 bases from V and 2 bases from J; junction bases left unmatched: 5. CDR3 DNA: TGTGCCAGCATTTCGGGAGGAACCTACGAGCAGTACTTC. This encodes CASISGGTYEQYF.

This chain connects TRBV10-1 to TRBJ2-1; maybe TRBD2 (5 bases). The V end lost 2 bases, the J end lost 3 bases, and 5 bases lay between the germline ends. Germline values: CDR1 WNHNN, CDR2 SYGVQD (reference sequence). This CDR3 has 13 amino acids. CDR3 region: CASSETSYNEQFF. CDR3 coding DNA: TGCGCCAGCAGTGAGACTAGCTACAATGAGCAGTTCTTC.

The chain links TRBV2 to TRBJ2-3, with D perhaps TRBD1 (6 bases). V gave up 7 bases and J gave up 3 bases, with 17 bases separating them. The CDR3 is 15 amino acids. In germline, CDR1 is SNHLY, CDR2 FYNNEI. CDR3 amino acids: CASTTGQTRTDTQYF. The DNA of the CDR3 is TGTGCCAGCACTACAGGACAGACACGTACAGATACGCAGTATTTT.

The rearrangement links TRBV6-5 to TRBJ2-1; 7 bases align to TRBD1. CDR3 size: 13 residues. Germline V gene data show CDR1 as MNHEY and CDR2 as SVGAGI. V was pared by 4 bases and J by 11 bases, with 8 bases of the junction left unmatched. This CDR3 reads CASSSGQGEKQFF. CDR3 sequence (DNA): TGTGCCAGCAGTTCTGGGCAGGGGGAGAAGCAGTTCTTC.

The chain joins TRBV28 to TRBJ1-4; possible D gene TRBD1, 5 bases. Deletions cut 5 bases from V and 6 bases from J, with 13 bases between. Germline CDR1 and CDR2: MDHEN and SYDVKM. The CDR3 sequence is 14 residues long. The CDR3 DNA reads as TGTGCCAGCAGTGGGGAAGGGGAAGATGAAAAACTGTTTTTT. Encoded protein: CASSGEGEDEKLFF.

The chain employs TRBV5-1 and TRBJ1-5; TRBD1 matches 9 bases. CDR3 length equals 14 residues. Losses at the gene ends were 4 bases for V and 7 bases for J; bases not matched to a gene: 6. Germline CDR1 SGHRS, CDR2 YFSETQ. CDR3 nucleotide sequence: TGCGCCAGCAGCCCGACAGGGGGAGGCCAGCCCCAGCATTTT. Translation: CASSPTGGGQPQHF. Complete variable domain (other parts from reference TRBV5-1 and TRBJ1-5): KAGVTQTPRYLIKTRGQQVTLSCSPISGHRSVSWYQQTPGQGLQFLFEYFSETQRNKGNFPGRFSGRQFSNSRSEMNVSTLELGDSALYLCASSPTGGGQPQHFGDGTRLSIL.

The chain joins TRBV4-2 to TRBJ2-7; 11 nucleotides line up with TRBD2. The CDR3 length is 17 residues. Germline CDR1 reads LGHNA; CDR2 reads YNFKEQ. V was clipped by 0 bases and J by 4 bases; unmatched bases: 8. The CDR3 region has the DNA TGTGCCAGCAGCCAAGATCCGAGACTAGCGGGGTTATACGAGCAGTACTTC. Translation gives CASSQDPRLAGLYEQYF.

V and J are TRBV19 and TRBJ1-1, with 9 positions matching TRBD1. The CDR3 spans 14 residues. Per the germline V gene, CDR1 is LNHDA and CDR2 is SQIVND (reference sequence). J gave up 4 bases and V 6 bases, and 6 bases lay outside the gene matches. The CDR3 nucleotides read TGTGCCAGTAGGGGACAGGGCGGAGGCACTGAAGCTTTCTTT. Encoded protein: CASRGQGGGTEAFF. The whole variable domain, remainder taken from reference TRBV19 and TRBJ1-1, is DGGITQSPKYLFRKEGQNVTLSCEQNLNHDAMYWYRQDPGQGLRLIYYSQIVNDFQKGDIAEGYSVSREKKESFPLTVTSAQKNPTAFYLCASRGQGGGTEAFFGQGTRLTVV.

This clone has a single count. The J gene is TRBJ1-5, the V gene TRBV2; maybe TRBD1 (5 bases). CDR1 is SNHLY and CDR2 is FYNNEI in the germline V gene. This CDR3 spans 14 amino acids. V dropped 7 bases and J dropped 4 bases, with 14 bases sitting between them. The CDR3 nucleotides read TGTGCCAGCACCGGGGACGGGGAAAATCAGCCCCAGCATTTT. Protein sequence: CASTGDGENQPQHF. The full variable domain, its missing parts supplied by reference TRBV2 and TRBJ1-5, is EPEVTQTPSHQVTQMGQEVILRCVPISNHLYFYWYRQILGQKVEFLVSFYNNEISEKSEIFDDQFSVERPDGSNFTLKIRSTKLEDSAMYFCASTGDGENQPQHFGDGTRLSIL.

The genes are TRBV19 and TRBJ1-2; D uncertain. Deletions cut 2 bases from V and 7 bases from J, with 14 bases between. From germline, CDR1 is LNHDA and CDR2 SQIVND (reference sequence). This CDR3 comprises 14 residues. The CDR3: CASSISTPGGGYTF. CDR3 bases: TGTGCCAGTAGTATATCAACCCCCGGAGGTGGCTACACCTTC. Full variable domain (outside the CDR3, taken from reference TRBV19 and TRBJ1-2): DGGITQSPKYLFRKEGQNVTLSCEQNLNHDAMYWYRQDPGQGLRLIYYSQIVNDFQKGDIAEGYSVSREKKESFPLTVTSAQKNPTAFYLCASSISTPGGGYTFGSGTRLTVV.

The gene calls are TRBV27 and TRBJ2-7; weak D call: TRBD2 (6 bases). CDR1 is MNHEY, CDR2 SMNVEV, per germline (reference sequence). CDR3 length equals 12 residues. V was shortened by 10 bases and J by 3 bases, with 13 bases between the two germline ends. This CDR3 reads CATSRGIYEQYF. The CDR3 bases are TGTGCCACCTCCCGGGGGATCTACGAGCAGTACTTC.

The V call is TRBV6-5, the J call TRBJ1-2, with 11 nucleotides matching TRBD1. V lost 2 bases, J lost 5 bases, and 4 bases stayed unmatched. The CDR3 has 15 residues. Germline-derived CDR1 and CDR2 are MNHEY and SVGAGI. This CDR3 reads CASSYRDRGLYGYTF. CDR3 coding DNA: TGTGCCAGCAGTTACCGGGACAGGGGGTTGTATGGCTACACCTTC.

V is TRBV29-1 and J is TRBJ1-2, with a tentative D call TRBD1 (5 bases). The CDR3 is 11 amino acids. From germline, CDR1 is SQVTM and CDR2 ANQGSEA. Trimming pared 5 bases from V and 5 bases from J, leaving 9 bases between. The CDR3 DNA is TGCAGCGTTCGGCGGGGGTATGGCTACACCTTC. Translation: CSVRRGYGYTF.

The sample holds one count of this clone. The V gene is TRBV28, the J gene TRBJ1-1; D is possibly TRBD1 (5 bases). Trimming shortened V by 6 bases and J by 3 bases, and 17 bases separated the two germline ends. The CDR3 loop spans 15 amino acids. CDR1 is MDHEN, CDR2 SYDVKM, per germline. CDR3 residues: CASRTEDSKHTEAFF. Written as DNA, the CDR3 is TGTGCCAGCAGAACGGAAGACAGCAAGCACACTGAAGCTTTCTTT.

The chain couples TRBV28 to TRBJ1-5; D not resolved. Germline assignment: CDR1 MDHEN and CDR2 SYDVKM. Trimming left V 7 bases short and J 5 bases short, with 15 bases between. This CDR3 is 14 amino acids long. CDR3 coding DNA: TGTGCCAGCACCCGGGGAGGGTCCGATCAGCCCCAGCATTTT. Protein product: CASTRGGSDQPQHF.

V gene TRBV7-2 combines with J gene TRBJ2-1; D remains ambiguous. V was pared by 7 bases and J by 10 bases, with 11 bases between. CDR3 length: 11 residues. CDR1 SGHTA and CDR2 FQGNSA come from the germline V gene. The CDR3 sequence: CASNRRAEQFF. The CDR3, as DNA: TGTGCCAGCAACAGAAGAGCGGAGCAGTTCTTC.

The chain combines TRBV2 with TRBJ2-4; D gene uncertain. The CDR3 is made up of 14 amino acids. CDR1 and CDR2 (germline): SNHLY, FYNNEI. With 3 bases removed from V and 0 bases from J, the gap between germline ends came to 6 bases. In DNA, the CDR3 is TGTGCCAGCAGTGATTTGTTAGCCAAAAACATTCAGTACTTC. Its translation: CASSDLLAKNIQYF.

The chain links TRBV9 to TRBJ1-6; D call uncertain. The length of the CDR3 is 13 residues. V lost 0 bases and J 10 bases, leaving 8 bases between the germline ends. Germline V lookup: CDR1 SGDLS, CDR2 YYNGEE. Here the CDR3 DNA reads TGTGCCAGCAGCGTAGGCAGTGAGTCACCCCTCCACTTT. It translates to CASSVGSESPLHF.

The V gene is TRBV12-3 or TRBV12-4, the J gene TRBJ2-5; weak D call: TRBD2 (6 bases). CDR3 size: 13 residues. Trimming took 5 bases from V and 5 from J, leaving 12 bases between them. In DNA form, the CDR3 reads TGTGCCAGCAGTCTTACAGGAGGGGAGACCCAGTACTTC. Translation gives CASSLTGGETQYF.

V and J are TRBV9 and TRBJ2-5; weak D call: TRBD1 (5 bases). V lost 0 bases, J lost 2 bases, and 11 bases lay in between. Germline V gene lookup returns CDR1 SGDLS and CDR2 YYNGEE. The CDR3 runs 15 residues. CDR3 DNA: TGTGCCAGCAGCGTAGATAGGGGAAGGCAAGAGACCCAGTACTTC. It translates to CASSVDRGRQETQYF.

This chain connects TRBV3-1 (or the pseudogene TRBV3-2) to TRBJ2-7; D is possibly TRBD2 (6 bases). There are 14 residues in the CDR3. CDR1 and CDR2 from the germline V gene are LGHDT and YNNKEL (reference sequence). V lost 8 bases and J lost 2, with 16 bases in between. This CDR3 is CASRRSSDAYEQYF. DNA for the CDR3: TGTGCCAGCCGGAGGTCTAGCGATGCCTACGAGCAGTACTTC.

CDR3 nucleotides: TGTGCCATCAGTGAGTCTCGAGGGGGAGAGACAGAGACCCAGTACTTC. Encoded protein: CAISESRGGETETQYF. This chain uses TRBV10-3 with TRBJ2-5, with a tentative D call TRBD1 (6 bases). Germline loops: CDR1 ENHRY, CDR2 SYGVKD. V was pared by 0 bases and J by 4 bases, with 15 bases between. The CDR3 is made up of 16 amino acids.

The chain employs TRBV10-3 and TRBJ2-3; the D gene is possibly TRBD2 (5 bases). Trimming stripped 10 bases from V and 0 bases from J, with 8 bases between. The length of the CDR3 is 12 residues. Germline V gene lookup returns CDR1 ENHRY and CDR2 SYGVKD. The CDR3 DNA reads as TGTGCCAATAGCGAAAGCACAGATACGCAGTATTTT. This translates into CANSESTDTQYF.

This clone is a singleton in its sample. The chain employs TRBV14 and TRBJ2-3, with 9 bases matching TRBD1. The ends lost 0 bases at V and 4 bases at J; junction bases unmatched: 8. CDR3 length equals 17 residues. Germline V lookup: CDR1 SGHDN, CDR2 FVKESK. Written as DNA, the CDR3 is TGTGCCAGCAGCCAAGATTCTCCGGGACAGGGCGCAGATACGCAGTATTTT. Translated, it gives CASSQDSPGQGADTQYF.

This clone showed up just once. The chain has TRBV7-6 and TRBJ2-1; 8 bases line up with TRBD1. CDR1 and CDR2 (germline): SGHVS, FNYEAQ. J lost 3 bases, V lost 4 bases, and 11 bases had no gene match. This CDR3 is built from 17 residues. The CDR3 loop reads CASSYFPGQANYNEQFF. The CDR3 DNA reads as TGTGCCAGCAGCTACTTCCCGGGACAGGCCAACTACAATGAGCAGTTCTTC.

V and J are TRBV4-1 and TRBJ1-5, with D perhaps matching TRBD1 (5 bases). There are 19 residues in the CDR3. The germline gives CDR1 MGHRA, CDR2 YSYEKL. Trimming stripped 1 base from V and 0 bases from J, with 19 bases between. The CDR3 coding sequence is TGCGCCAGCAGCCAAGGTCCCCCCCGGGGGTCCCGTAGCAATCAGCCCCAGCATTTT. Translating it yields CASSQGPPRGSRSNQPQHF.

CDR3 bases: TGCGCCAGCAGTGGGACAGGTCCAACAGATACGCAGTATTTT. It codes for CASSGTGPTDTQYF. This sequence joins TRBV10-1 and TRBJ2-3, with 7 bases aligning to TRBD1. Losses at the gene ends were 4 bases for V and 3 bases for J; bases not matched to a gene: 4. The CDR3 loop spans 14 amino acids. Looked up from germline, CDR1 is WNHNN and CDR2 is SYGVQD (reference sequence).

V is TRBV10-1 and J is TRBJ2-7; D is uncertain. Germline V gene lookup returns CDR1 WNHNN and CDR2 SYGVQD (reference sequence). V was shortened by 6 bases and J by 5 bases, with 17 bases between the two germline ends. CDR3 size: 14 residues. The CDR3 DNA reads TGCGCCAGCAGCTCAGAACAAAGATCCCACGAGCAGTACTTC. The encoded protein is CASSSEQRSHEQYF.

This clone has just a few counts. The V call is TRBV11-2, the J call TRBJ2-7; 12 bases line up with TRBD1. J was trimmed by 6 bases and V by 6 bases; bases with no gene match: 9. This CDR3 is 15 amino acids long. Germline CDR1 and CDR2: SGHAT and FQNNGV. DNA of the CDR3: TGTGCCAGCAGGATAACCGGGACAGGGGGCGGCGAGCAGTACTTC. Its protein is CASRITGTGGGEQYF.